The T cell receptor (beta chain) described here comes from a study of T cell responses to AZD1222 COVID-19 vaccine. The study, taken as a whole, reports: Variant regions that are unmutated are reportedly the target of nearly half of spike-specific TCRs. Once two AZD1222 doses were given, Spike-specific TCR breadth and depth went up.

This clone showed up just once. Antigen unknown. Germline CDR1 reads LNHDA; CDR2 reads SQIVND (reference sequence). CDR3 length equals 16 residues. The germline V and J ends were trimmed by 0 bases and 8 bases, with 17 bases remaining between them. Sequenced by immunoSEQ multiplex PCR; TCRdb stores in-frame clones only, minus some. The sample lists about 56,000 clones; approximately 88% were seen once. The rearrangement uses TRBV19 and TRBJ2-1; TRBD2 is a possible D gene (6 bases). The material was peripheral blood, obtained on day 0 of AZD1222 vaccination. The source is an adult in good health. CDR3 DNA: TGTGCCAGTAGTATAGATCTGGCGGGAAGAGGGGATGAGCAGTTCTTC. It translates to CASSIDLAGRGDEQFF.